The sequence of this T cell receptor (beta chain) was determined in a study of T cells in Graves' hyperthyroidism and ophthalmopathy (dated 2019 in TCRdb). Study-wide context: Peripheral blood was sampled at the time of initial diagnosis, prior to any treatment. The roughly 91 discovery patients were randomly divided into training and test sets at a 7:3 ratio. Prospective prediction of ophthalmopathy was tested in an independent validation cohort of approximately 18 hyperthyroidism patients and some 17 patients who later progressed to ophthalmopathy. After blood sampling, hyperthyroidism patients were treated with methimazole at a starting dose of 30 mg daily, and ophthalmopathy patients were treated with high-dose intravenous methylprednisolone. The study also compared thyroid tissue and blood T-cell repertoires from a handful of Graves' hyperthyroidism patients. A discovery cohort of around 100 patients, 43 with Graves' ophthalmopathy and about 60 with stable Graves' hyperthyroidism, was used to find distinguishing TCR V-J signatures. TCR Vbeta CDR3 sequencing of approximately 140 peripheral blood samples (43 ophthalmopathy, 70 to 85 hyperthyroidism and about 17 progressor patients) is reported in the paper. Broad study findings and their caveats: During validation, the model predicted progression to ophthalmopathy a median of around six months ahead of onset, with just under 71% sensitivity and 72.22% specificity. Most expanded thyroid clonotypes (frequency above 0.001) were also detected in blood, a finding suggesting that blood repertoires may reflect thyroid immune responses. Sample size was not statistically predetermined, and blinding of investigators to group allocation was not performed. A 13 V-J signature model separated ophthalmopathy from stable hyperthyroidism, with 87.88% sensitivity and around 84% specificity in cross-validation and 80%/75% in testing.

Amplification of TCR beta CDR3 regions was carried out from RNA transcripts. For the first round of RT-PCR on the TCR CDR3, the HTBI primer set was used together with the Qiagen OneStep RT-PCR kit. Libraries were constructed in a second round of multiplex PCR, after which size selection and purification were carried out. Libraries were sequenced paired-end with 100 bp reads on an Illumina HiSeq2000. In the authors' own workflow: SOAPnuke was used to process the raw data, removing reads that contained adapters or uncalled bases, had a mean Phred below 15, or lacked an exact match to the constant primer or identifier. High-quality paired reads were merged using COPE v1.2.5, and each unique nucleotide sequence was defined as a clonotype. Clonotypes were aligned to IMGT TRBV, TRBD and TRBJ reference segments using MiTCR v1.1. The analysis included only V-J combinations with a frequency above 0.0001, which together covered approximately 99% of the repertoires. A TCS score was defined as the ratio of F50 (clonal expansion) to E x V (chaos), with BLOSUM62-based TCRdist applied between CDR3 peptides within each V-J. Welch's t-statistics and random forest reduced roughly 530 V-J features to about 13, which were used in a naive Bayes classifier (R e1071). Using fastp trimming at Q25 and MiXCR clonotype assembly, TCRdb reanalyzed the public sequencing data and kept in-frame beta chains. Records with the same CDR3 protein are collapsed into one entry carrying the most frequent genes and DNA. For this entry, the V and J calls and clone size follow TCRdb and not the study's own pipeline. In this sample the table shows roughly 530,000 distinct CDR3 sequences, 15% to 20% of which occur a single time. Around 17% of the sample goes to the ten largest clones.

V loses 5 bases, J loses 7 bases, and the germline ends lie 21 bases apart. Including cysteine and phenylalanine, the CDR3 has 15 amino acids. Left in the record is the CDR3 DNA by itself, 45 bases read in frame from the first base. CDR1 and CDR2 are drawn from the germline V gene: MDHEN, SYDVKM. This clonotype was seen many times. No cognate antigen has been identified for it. No base qualities exist here, and no much larger clone lies one base off it. Ophthalmopathy patients had moderately to severely active disease, Clinical Activity Score of at least 3, NOSPECS grade of at least 4, and duration under 3 months. Patients with uncontrolled infections, other autoimmune diseases, pregnancy or lactation were excluded. Clinical symptoms, serum thyroxine and TRAb, thyroid ultrasound, and orbital computed tomography formed the basis for the diagnoses. PBMCs were separated from roughly 10 ml of fresh peripheral blood using Ficoll-Paque density gradient centrifugation. Trizol reagent was used to extract total RNA, and RNA quality was then checked on an Agilent 2100 Bioanalyzer.

The sample comprised blood. This chain is built from TRBV28 and TRBJ2-7; the D gene is perhaps TRBD1 or TRBD2, as each covers 6 bases. This clonotype originated in a woman in her late teens or twenties with Graves' ophthalmopathy. The CDR3 in this case is CASSLRQPGAREQYF. DNA sequence: TGTGCCAGCAGTCTTCGACAGCCGGGGGCGAGGGAGCAGTACTTC.